The present TCR beta chain was sequenced within a study of spatial heterogeneity in lung cancer. V trimming: 3 bases; J trimming: 0 bases; junction bases outside the gene matches: 3. From germline, CDR1 is ENHRY and CDR2 SYGVKD. The CDR3 consists of 15 residues. TCRdb re-called the 5' RACE reads with MiXCR, one entry per CDR3 protein. The sample shows about 48,000 distinct CDR3 sequences, around 5.2% of them seen only once. Time point meaning: sample taken at primary tumor resection. The rearrangement joins TRBV10-3 to TRBJ2-3; 7 bases line up with TRBD2. This specimen consisted of PBMCs, obtained at surgery. This TCR was sampled from a male donor with early-stage non-small cell lung cancer. This CDR3 reads CAISEGDYSTDTQYF. For the CDR3, the DNA is TGTGCCATCAGTGAAGGGGACTACAGCACAGATACGCAGTATTTT.